Below are 32 T cell receptor beta chains sequenced from a single sample in a study of early T cells in non-severe SARS-CoV-2 infection (dated by TCRdb to 2020 to 2023). The library came from 5' RACE. Sequencing instrument: NextSeq 500. Starting from the raw public reads, TCRdb applied fastp trimming at Q25, assembled clones with MiXCR and retained in-frame beta chains. Entries that share a CDR3 protein sequence are merged under the most common genes and DNA. The sample data list some 96,000 distinct CDR3 sequences, and more than 12% of these were observed just once. The leading ten clones occupy around 5.1% of the sample. The specimen was whole blood. These receptors originate from an adult who was a healthcare worker with PCR-confirmed SARS-CoV-2 infection or an uninfected control (not recorded which).

This clonotype showed up just a few times. This chain links TRBV2 with TRBJ2-2; 7 bases agree with TRBD2. Germline values: CDR1 SNHLY, CDR2 FYNNEI. This CDR3 has 13 amino acids. J gave up 9 bases and V 5 bases, and 6 bases lay outside the gene matches. The CDR3: CASSYTSARELFF. The CDR3 coding sequence is TGTGCCAGCAGTTACACTAGCGCCCGGGAGCTGTTTTTT.

This clonotype was seen ten or more times. This chain joins TRBV11-2 and TRBJ2-6; TRBD2 might be the D (5 bases). Germline CDR1 and CDR2: SGHAT and FQNNGV. The CDR3 extends over 17 amino acids. V lost 8 bases and J lost 0, with 17 bases in between. The CDR3 sequence is CASSHFRGSSGANVLTF. CDR3 DNA sequence: TGTGCCAGCTCCCACTTCAGAGGGAGCTCTGGGGCCAACGTCCTGACTTTC.

This clonotype was picked up many times. The rearrangement links TRBV6-5 to TRBJ2-1; D unresolved. Germline-derived CDR1 and CDR2 are MNHEY and SVGAGI. Between the trimmed V and J ends, which lost 5 bases and 1 base, there was a span of 12 bases. The CDR3 consists of 15 residues. CDR3 protein: CASSAGWSSYNEQFF. Written as DNA, the CDR3 is TGTGCCAGCAGTGCCGGATGGTCGTCCTACAATGAGCAGTTCTTC.

This chain joins TRBV7-2 and TRBJ2-3; maybe TRBD2 (5 bases). CDR3 length: 12 residues. Germline CDR1 is SGHTA and CDR2 is FQGNSA. The V end lost 5 bases, the J end lost 14 bases, and 17 bases lay between the germline ends. The CDR3 protein is CASSPGSTVWYF. The CDR3 DNA reads TGTGCCAGCAGCCCGGGATCCACGGTCTGGTATTTT. Full variable domain (remainder filled in from reference TRBV7-2 and TRBJ2-3): GAGVSQSPSNKVTEKGKDVELRCDPISGHTALYWYRQSLGQGLEFLIYFQGNSAPDKSGLPSDRFSAERTGGSVSTLTIQRTQQEDSAVYLCASSPGSTVWYFGPGTRLTVL.

This clonotype showed up just a few times. The rearrangement uses TRBV2 and TRBJ2-7; D is uncertain. The ends were cut back, 7 bases at V and 2 bases at J, with 9 bases in the middle. The germline CDR1 and CDR2 sequences are SNHLY and FYNNEI. This CDR3 spans 12 amino acids. CDR3 amino acids: CASNGDPYEQYF. The CDR3 DNA reads TGTGCCAGCAACGGTGACCCCTACGAGCAGTACTTC.

In this sample, this clonotype turned up many times. The chain joins TRBV7-3 to TRBJ2-2; D ambiguous. Trimming took 0 bases from V and 4 from J, leaving 3 bases between them. Germline CDR1 and CDR2: SGHTA and FQGTGA. The CDR3 is 13 residues long. The CDR3 DNA follows: TGTGCCAGCAGCTTAACCCCCACCGGGGAGCTGTTTTTT. This gives the protein CASSLTPTGELFF.

This clonotype has only a few counts. This chain joins TRBV20-1 and TRBJ2-7; perhaps TRBD2 as D (5 bases). V was clipped by 0 bases and J by 5 bases, with 8 bases between them. The CDR3 has 12 residues. Germline V CDR1 and CDR2: DFQATT, SNEGSKA (reference sequence). The CDR3 DNA is TGCAGTGCTAGAGACCGGACTGACGAGCAGTACTTC. This codes for CSARDRTDEQYF.

The chain links TRBV20-1 to TRBJ2-3, with 9 bases aligning to TRBD2. The CDR3 covers 18 residues. The germline gives CDR1 DFQATT, CDR2 SNEGSKA (reference sequence). V lost 0 bases, J lost 1 base, and 11 bases stayed unmatched. The CDR3 coding sequence is TGCAGTGCTAGAGATCTCGGAGGAGCGGGAGGCGGCACAGATACGCAGTATTTT. Translation gives CSARDLGGAGGGTDTQYF.

This clonotype appeared a few times. The chain joins TRBV6-2 or TRBV6-3 to TRBJ1-5, with 7 bases that match TRBD1. CDR3 length: 15 amino acids. V trimming: 2 bases; J trimming: 4 bases; junction bases outside the gene matches: 5. Germline CDR1 and CDR2: MNHEY and SVGEGT. CDR3 bases: TGTGCCAGCAGTTACGCCGGGACAGCTAATCAGCCCCAGCATTTT. Its translation: CASSYAGTANQPQHF.

The J gene is TRBJ2-6, the V gene TRBV12-3 or TRBV12-4, with D unclear. Between the trimmed V and J ends, which lost 7 bases and 2 bases, there was a span of 0 bases. The CDR3 covers 11 residues. The CDR3 sequence: CASTGANVLTF. Here the CDR3 DNA reads TGTGCCAGCACTGGGGCCAACGTCCTGACTTTC.

CDR3 bases: TGTGCCAGCAGTTTTCGGGAAGGCCTTTTTGAAAAACTGTTTTTT. This codes for CASSFREGLFEKLFF. This chain links TRBV12-3 or TRBV12-4 with TRBJ1-4; no definite D call. The V end lost 3 bases, the J end lost 7 bases, and 15 bases lay between the germline ends. This CDR3 contains 15 residues.

This clonotype was observed many times. This chain links TRBV7-7 with TRBJ2-5, with unresolved D. CDR3 length: 12 residues. V lost 8 bases, J lost 0 bases, and 7 bases lay in between. Per germline, CDR1 SSHAT and CDR2 FNYEAQ (reference sequence). The CDR3 here is CASAGDQETQYF. The CDR3 DNA reads as TGTGCCAGCGCCGGCGACCAAGAGACCCAGTACTTC.

This clonotype was seen more than once but under ten times. The genes are TRBV20-1 and TRBJ2-3; the D gene is possibly TRBD1 (6 bases). Germline assignment: CDR1 DFQATT and CDR2 SNEGSKA (reference sequence). This CDR3 has 14 residues. V gave up 0 bases and J gave up 4 bases, with 11 bases separating them. The CDR3 sequence: CSAREGARADTQYF. For the CDR3, the DNA is TGCAGTGCTAGAGAGGGGGCGCGGGCAGATACGCAGTATTTT.

This clonotype has a count of ten or more. This chain links TRBV7-9 with TRBJ2-1, with D unclear. From germline, CDR1 is SEHNR and CDR2 FQNEAQ (reference sequence). Trimming took 5 bases from V and 5 from J, leaving 10 bases between them. The CDR3 has 13 amino acids. The CDR3 DNA is TGTGCCAGCAGCGGTCCCATGAACAATGAGCAGTTCTTC. Translation gives CASSGPMNNEQFF.

The genes are TRBV5-1 and TRBJ1-1; D unresolved. Deletions cut 4 bases from V and 1 base from J, with 8 bases between. The CDR3 sequence is 13 residues long. Germline V lookup: CDR1 SGHRS, CDR2 YFSETQ. CDR3 residues: CASSENQNTEAFF. In DNA form, the CDR3 reads TGCGCCAGCAGCGAAAACCAGAACACTGAAGCTTTCTTT.

This clonotype has a handful of counts. V and J are TRBV7-9 and TRBJ1-2, with D tentatively TRBD1 (5 bases). Germline-derived CDR1 and CDR2 are SEHNR and FQNEAQ (reference sequence). V lost 5 bases to trimming and J lost 1 base, with 8 bases between them. The CDR3 is 13 amino acids. The CDR3 coding sequence is TGTGCCAGCAGCCGGGGGGATAACTATGGCTACACCTTC. Translating gives CASSRGDNYGYTF. Looking up the rest from reference TRBV7-9 and TRBJ1-2 gives the full variable domain: DTGVSQNPRHKITKRGQNVTFRCDPISEHNRLYWYRQTLGQGPEFLTYFQNEAQLEKSRLLSDRFSAERPKGSFSTLEIQRTEQGDSAMYLCASSRGDNYGYTFGSGTRLTVV.

The rearrangement joins TRBV20-1 to TRBJ2-5; D tentatively fits TRBD1 or TRBD2 (6 bases each). Germline V gene data show CDR1 as DFQATT and CDR2 as SNEGSKA (reference sequence). V lost 3 bases and J lost 1, with 12 bases in between. The CDR3 spans 14 residues. CDR3 amino acids: CSASGGTPQETQYF. As DNA, the CDR3 is TGCAGTGCTAGCGGCGGGACACCCCAAGAGACCCAGTACTTC.

This clonotype showed up just a few times. This chain links TRBV21-1 with TRBJ2-7; the table gives TRBD2 as D, unverified against the DNA. TRBV21-1 is a documented pseudogene. The CDR3 is made up of 16 amino acids. Written as DNA, the CDR3 is TGTGCCAGCAGCAACAGTTTGCGACTAGCGGGAGACGAGCAGTACTTC. This translates into CASSNSLRLAGDEQYF.

This clonotype was seen only a few times. The chain is built from TRBV15 and TRBJ1-6; TRBD1 might be the D (5 bases). The CDR3 spans 13 residues. The germline V and J ends were trimmed by 10 bases and 7 bases, with 14 bases remaining between them. CDR1 and CDR2 (germline): LNHNV, YYDKDF (reference sequence). CDR3 residues: CASQRGRNSPLHF. The CDR3 DNA reads TGTGCCAGCCAAAGGGGTAGAAATTCACCCCTCCACTTT.

This clonotype was seen repeatedly, ten times or more. The chain combines TRBV28 with TRBJ2-7, with a tentative D call TRBD1 (5 bases). Trimming removed 8 bases at V and 2 bases at J, with 16 bases between. CDR1 MDHEN and CDR2 SYDVKM come from the germline V gene. There are 14 residues in the CDR3. The CDR3 is CASGEYQGTYEQYF. For the CDR3, the DNA is TGTGCCAGCGGAGAGTACCAGGGTACCTACGAGCAGTACTTC.

This clonotype was counted between two and nine times. This chain uses TRBV20-1 with TRBJ1-1, with D unclear. The CDR3 length is 13 residues. Between the trimmed V and J ends, which lost 6 bases and 10 bases, there was a span of 21 bases. CDR1 is DFQATT and CDR2 is SNEGSKA in the germline V gene (reference sequence). In nucleotides, the CDR3 is TGCAGTGCGCGAAAGGAGGCGAGGTCAGCAGCTTTCTTT. It yields the protein CSARKEARSAAFF.

This clonotype came up a few times. This chain links TRBV20-1 with TRBJ1-4, with 7 bases that match TRBD1. CDR1 is DFQATT and CDR2 is SNEGSKA in the germline V gene (reference sequence). CDR3 length: 14 amino acids. V shed 2 bases, J shed 5 bases, and the junction held 5 bases outside the gene matches. In DNA form, the CDR3 reads TGCAGTGCTAGACCCGGGACAGCCAATGAAAAACTGTTTTTT. Translated, it gives CSARPGTANEKLFF.

This rearrangement joins TRBV29-1 to TRBJ2-1; 11 positions agree with TRBD2. CDR1 and CDR2 from the germline V gene are SQVTM and ANQGSEA. The CDR3 consists of 14 residues. V lost 4 bases, J lost 6 bases, and 5 bases stayed unmatched. CDR3 coding DNA: TGCAGCGTTGTTCGAGGGACTAGCGGCAATGAGCAGTTCTTC. Protein sequence: CSVVRGTSGNEQFF.

This clonotype came up a few times. The chain joins TRBV5-4 to TRBJ2-1; 12 bases are a match to TRBD2. The CDR3 runs to 16 residues. With 3 bases clipped from V and 7 bases from J, the junction kept 8 bases outside the gene matches. Germline loops: CDR1 SGHNT, CDR2 YYREEE (reference sequence). The CDR3 protein is CASSSSSGRAWNEQFF. CDR3 DNA: TGTGCCAGCAGCTCGTCTAGCGGGAGGGCGTGGAATGAGCAGTTCTTC.

The chain combines TRBV10-1 with TRBJ1-1; D remains unclear. Trimming shortened V by 3 bases and J by 3 bases, and 11 bases separated the two germline ends. The CDR3 spans 14 residues. Germline lookup yields CDR1 WNHNN and CDR2 SYGVQD (reference sequence). CDR3 protein: CASSESGLDTEAFF. The CDR3 nucleotides read TGCGCCAGCAGTGAATCGGGGTTGGACACTGAAGCTTTCTTT.

This clonotype was seen more than once but under ten times. The junction differs from germline at one of its ends, possibly a read error. The chain carries TRBV7-6 and TRBJ2-1; a possible D gene is TRBD2 (6 bases). The CDR3 runs 12 residues. Germline values: CDR1 SGHVS, CDR2 FNYEAQ. CDR3 in DNA: TGTGCCAGCAGCCTAGCGTGGGATGAGCAGTTCTTC. Its protein product is CASSLAWDEQFF.

The chain combines TRBV7-6 with TRBJ2-1, with unresolved D. This CDR3 is built from 15 residues. Germline loops: CDR1 SGHVS, CDR2 FNYEAQ. Trimming removed 3 bases from V and 8 bases from J, with 17 bases in between. CDR3: CASSFGMSKMDEQFF. CDR3 in DNA: TGTGCCAGCAGCTTTGGTATGTCAAAGATGGATGAGCAGTTCTTC.

This clonotype was observed a handful of times. The V and J genes are TRBV28 and TRBJ1-2; no definite D call. The CDR3 runs 11 residues. V was cut by 4 bases and J by 4 bases, with 4 bases left in between. Germline V gene data show CDR1 as MDHEN and CDR2 as SYDVKM. CDR3 in amino acids: CASSSRYGYTF. CDR3 nucleotide sequence: TGTGCCAGCAGTTCCCGCTATGGCTACACCTTC.

The V and J genes are TRBV30 and TRBJ1-4, with TRBD1 as a possible D gene (5 bases). Germline V CDR1 and CDR2: GTSNPN, SVGIG (reference sequence). The CDR3 loop spans 13 amino acids. V lost 1 base and J 8 bases, leaving 11 bases between the germline ends. The CDR3 DNA reads TGTGCCTGGAGTGCGGGGAGGGGCGAAAAACTGTTTTTT. Its translation: CAWSAGRGEKLFF.

This clonotype was detected only a few times. The chain employs TRBV11-3 and TRBJ2-3; the D gene is possibly TRBD2 (6 bases). Germline CDR1 is SGHNT and CDR2 is YENEEA. CDR3 length: 14 amino acids. Trimming left V 0 bases short and J 8 bases short, with 12 bases between. This chain's CDR3 is CASSLDLGSGTQYF. For the CDR3, the DNA is TGTGCCAGCAGCTTAGATCTCGGGAGCGGTACGCAGTATTTT.

V usage is TRBV3-1 and J usage is TRBJ2-7; tentative D call: TRBD2 (5 bases). Deletions cut 1 base from V and 6 bases from J, with 7 bases between. The V gene's germline CDR1 is LGHDT and CDR2 YNNKEL (reference sequence). This CDR3 contains 12 residues. CDR3 amino acids: CASSQGGLEQYF. The DNA for the CDR3 is TGTGCCAGCAGCCAAGGCGGGCTCGAGCAGTACTTC.

The V call is TRBV7-9, the J call TRBJ2-3, with 9 bases fitting TRBD1. The CDR3 contains 15 residues. Trimming at V came to 5 bases and at J to 3 bases, leaving 6 bases not matched to a gene. In germline, CDR1 is SEHNR, CDR2 FQNEAQ (reference sequence). The CDR3 protein is CASSKGQGNTDTQYF. The CDR3 DNA is TGTGCCAGCAGCAAAGGACAGGGGAATACAGATACGCAGTATTTT.